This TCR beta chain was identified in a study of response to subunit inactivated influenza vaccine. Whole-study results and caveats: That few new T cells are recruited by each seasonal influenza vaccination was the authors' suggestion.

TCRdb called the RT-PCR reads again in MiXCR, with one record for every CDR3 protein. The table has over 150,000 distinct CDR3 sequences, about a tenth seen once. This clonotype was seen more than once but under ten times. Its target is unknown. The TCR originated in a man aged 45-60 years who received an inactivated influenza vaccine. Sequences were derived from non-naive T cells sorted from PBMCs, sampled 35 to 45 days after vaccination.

CDR3 nucleotide sequence: TGTGCCAGCAGTTTAAGGTGGGGCTCGACGAACATTCAGTACTTC. Translating it yields CASSLRWGSTNIQYF. The chain uses TRBV27 and TRBJ2-4, with TRBD1 as a possible D gene (5 bases). Germline lookup yields CDR1 MNHEY and CDR2 SMNVEV (reference sequence). The CDR3 consists of 15 residues. V was trimmed by 2 bases and J by 7 bases, leaving 15 bases between them.